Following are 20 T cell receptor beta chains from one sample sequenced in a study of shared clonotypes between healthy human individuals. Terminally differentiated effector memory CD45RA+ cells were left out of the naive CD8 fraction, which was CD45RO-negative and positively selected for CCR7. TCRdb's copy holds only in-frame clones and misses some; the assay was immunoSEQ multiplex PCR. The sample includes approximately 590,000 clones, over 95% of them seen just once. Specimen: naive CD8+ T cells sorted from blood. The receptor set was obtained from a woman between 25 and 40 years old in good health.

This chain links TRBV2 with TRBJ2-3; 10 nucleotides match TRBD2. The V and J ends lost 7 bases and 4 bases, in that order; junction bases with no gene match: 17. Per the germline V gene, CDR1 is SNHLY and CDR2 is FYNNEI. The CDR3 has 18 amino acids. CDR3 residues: CASIVRPRLAGAADTQYF. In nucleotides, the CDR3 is TGTGCCAGCATAGTAAGGCCCAGGCTAGCGGGAGCCGCAGATACGCAGTATTTT.

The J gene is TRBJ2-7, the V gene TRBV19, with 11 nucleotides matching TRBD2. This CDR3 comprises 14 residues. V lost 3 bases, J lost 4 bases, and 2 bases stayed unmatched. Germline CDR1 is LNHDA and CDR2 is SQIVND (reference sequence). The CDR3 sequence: CASSITSGRYEQYF. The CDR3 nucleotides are TGTGCCAGTAGTATTACTAGCGGGAGATACGAGCAGTACTTC.

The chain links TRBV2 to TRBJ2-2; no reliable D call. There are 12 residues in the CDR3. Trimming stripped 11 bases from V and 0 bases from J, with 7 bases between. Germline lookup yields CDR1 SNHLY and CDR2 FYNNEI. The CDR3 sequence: CACRANTGELFF. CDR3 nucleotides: TGTGCCTGTCGGGCGAACACCGGGGAGCTGTTTTTT.

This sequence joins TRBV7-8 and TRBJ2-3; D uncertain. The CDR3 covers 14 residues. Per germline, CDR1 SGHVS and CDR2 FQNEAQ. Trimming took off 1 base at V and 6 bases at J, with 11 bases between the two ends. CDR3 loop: CASSLEIYVDTQYF. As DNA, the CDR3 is TGTGCCAGCAGCTTAGAAATTTACGTGGATACGCAGTATTTT.

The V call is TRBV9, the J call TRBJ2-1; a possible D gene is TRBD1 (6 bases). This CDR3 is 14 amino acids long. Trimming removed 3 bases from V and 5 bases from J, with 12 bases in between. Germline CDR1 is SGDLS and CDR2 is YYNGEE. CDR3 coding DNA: TGTGCCAGCAGCGGCAAGGACAGTAACAATGAGCAGTTCTTC. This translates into CASSGKDSNNEQFF.

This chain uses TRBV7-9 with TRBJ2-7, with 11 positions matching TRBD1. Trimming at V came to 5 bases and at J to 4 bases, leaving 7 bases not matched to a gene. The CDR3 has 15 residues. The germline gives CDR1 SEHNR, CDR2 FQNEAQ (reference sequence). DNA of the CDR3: TGTGCCAGCAGCGAAACCGGGACAGGGGGTTACGAGCAGTACTTC. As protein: CASSETGTGGYEQYF.

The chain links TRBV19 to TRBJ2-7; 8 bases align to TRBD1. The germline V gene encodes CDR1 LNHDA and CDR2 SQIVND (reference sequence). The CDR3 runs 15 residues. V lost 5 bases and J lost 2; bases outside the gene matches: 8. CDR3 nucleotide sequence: TGTGCCAGTAGTCCCCGGGACAGGTCACCCTACGAGCAGTACTTC. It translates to CASSPRDRSPYEQYF.

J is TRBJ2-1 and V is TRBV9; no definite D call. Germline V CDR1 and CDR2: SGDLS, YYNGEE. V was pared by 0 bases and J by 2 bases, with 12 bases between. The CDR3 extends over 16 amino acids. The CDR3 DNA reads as TGTGCCAGCAGCGTAGTTTCCGCGACCACCTACAATGAGCAGTTCTTC. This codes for CASSVVSATTYNEQFF.

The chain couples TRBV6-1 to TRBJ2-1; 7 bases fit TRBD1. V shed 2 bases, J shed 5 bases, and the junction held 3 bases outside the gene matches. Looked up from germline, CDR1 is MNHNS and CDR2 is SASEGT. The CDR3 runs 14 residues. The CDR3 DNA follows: TGTGCCAGCAGTGAACGGGACAGCAACAATGAGCAGTTCTTC. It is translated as CASSERDSNNEQFF.

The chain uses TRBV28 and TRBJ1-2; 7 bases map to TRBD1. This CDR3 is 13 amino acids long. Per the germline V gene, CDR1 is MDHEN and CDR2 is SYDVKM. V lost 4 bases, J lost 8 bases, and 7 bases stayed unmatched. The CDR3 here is CASSSDRDGGYTF. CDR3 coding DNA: TGTGCCAGCAGTTCCGACAGGGATGGGGGCTACACCTTC.

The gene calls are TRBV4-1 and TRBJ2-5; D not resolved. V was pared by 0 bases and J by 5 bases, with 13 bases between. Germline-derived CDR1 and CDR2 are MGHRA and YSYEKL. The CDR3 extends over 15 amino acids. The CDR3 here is CASSQDRTGWETQYF. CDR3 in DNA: TGCGCCAGCAGCCAAGATAGAACGGGTTGGGAGACCCAGTACTTC.

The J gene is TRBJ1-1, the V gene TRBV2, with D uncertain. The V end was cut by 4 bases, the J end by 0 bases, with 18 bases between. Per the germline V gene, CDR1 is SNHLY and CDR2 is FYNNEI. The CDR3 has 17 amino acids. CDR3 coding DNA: TGTGCCAGCAGTGGCGGAGGGATTAATATGATGAACACTGAAGCTTTCTTT. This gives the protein CASSGGGINMMNTEAFF.

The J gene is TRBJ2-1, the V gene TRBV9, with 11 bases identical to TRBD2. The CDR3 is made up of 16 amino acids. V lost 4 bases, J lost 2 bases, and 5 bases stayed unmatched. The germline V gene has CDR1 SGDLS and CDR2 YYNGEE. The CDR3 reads CASSPGLAGTYNEQFF. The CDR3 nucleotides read TGTGCCAGCAGCCCCGGACTAGCGGGCACCTACAATGAGCAGTTCTTC.

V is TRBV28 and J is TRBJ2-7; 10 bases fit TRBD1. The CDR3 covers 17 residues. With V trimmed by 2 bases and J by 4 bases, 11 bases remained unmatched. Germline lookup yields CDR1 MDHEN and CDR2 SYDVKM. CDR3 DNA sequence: TGTGCCAGCAGTTTACCCCCGAGGGACAGGGGACAATACGAGCAGTACTTC. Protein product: CASSLPPRDRGQYEQYF.

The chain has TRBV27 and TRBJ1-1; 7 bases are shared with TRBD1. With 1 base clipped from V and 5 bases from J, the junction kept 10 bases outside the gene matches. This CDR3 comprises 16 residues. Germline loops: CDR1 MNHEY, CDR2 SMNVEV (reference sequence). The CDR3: CASSLWTGSAGTEAFF. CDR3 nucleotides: TGTGCCAGCAGTTTATGGACAGGTTCGGCGGGAACTGAAGCTTTCTTT.

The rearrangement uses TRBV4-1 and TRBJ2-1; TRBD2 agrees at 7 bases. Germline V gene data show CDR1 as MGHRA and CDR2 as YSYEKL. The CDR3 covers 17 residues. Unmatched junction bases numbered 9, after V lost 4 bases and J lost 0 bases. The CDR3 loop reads CASSLFTGGSSYNEQFF. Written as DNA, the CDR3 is TGCGCCAGCAGCCTTTTTACGGGGGGAAGCTCCTACAATGAGCAGTTCTTC.

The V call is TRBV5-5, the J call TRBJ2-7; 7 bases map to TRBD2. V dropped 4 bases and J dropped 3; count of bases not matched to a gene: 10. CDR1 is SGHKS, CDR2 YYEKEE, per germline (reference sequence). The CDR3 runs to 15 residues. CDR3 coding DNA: TGTGCCAGCAGCACAAGCGTAGCGGGCTTCTACGAGCAGTACTTC. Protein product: CASSTSVAGFYEQYF.

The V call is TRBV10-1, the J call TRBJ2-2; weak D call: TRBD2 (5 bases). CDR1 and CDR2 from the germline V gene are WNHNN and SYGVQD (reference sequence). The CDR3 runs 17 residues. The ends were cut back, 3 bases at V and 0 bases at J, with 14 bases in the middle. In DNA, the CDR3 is TGCGCCAGCAGTGACCTGGGGAGAGGGACGAACACCGGGGAGCTGTTTTTT. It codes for CASSDLGRGTNTGELFF.

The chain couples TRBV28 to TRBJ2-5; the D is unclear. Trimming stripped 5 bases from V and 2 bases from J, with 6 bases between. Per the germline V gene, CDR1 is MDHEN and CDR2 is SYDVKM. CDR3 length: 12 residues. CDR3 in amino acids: CASSGDQETQYF. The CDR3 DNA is TGTGCCAGCAGTGGGGATCAAGAGACCCAGTACTTC. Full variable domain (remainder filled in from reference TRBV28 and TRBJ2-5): DVKVTQSSRYLVKRTGEKVFLECVQDMDHENMFWYRQDPGLGLRLIYFSYDVKMKEKGDIPEGYSVSREKKERFSLILESASTNQTSMYLCASSGDQETQYFGPGTRLLVL.

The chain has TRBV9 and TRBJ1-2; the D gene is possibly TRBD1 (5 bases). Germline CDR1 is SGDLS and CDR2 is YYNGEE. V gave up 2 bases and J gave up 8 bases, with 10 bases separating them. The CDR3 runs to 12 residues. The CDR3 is CASSVQGYGYTF. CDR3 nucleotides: TGTGCCAGCAGCGTGCAGGGTTACGGCTACACCTTC.